A selection of T cell receptor beta chains follows, all from one sample in a study of cytomegalovirus exposure and HLA in healthy donors. Sequencing used immunoSEQ multiplex PCR; TCRdb keeps in-frame clones, though not all of them. The data hold 65,000 or so clones, with around 77% observed a single time. The sequenced material came from PBMCs. The receptors derive from a woman in her thirties or forties in good health and CMV-seropositive. Both conserved end residues are part of each CDR3. The D gene is left open where the match is weak. Clone size, where shown, is once, few, many, or a class for clones that have expanded.

D | J | size | V | DNA | CDR3
TRBD1 | TRBJ1-1 | - | TRBV2 | TGTGCCAACACAGGGGGAGCTGAAGCTTTCTTT | CANTGGAEAFF
- | TRBJ1-2 | - | TRBV11-2 | TGTGCCAGCAGCTTAGATTCGGAGGGGCGCTACACCTTC | CASSLDSEGRYTF
- | TRBJ1-2 | - | TRBV18 | TGTGCCAGCTCACAAAGGGGGAACTATGGCTACACCTTC | CASSQRGNYGYTF
TRBD2 | TRBJ2-3 | once | TRBV30 | TGTGCCTGGAGTTTCAGGCGGGGGGGCACAGATACGCAGTATTTT | CAWSFRRGGTDTQYF
- | TRBJ2-7 | - | TRBV5-1 | TGCGCCAGCAGCTTTGGGAGTGGGGCCTACGAGCAGTACTTC | CASSFGSGAYEQYF
TRBD1 | TRBJ1-2 | - | TRBV19 | TGTGCCAGTAGGCGCCAGGGACAGGGCAACTATGGCTACACCTTC | CASRRQGQGNYGYTF
TRBD2 | TRBJ2-3 | - | TRBV10-3 | TGTGCCATCAGCCCCGGTCTAGCGGGGGGGCCAGACACAGATACGCAGTATTTT | CAISPGLAGGPDTDTQYF
TRBD1 | TRBJ2-3 | - | TRBV11-3 | TGTGCCAGCAGCTTAGGGACAGGAACATCGGATACGCAGTATTTT | CASSLGTGTSDTQYF
- | TRBJ2-7 | once | TRBV10-3 | TGTGCCATCAGGGGGCTAGCGACCGCCCTCGAGCAGTACTTC | CAIRGLATALEQYF
- | TRBJ1-1 | - | TRBV6-5 | TGTGCCAGCAGGAATGGGGGGAGCACTGAAGCTTTCTTT | CASRNGGSTEAFF
TRBD1 | TRBJ1-4 | - | TRBV2 | TGTGCCAGCAGGCTTACCGGGACAGGGCATGAAAAACTGTTTTTT | CASRLTGTGHEKLFF
- | TRBJ2-3 | - | TRBV2 | TGTGCCAGCAGTGGGGCGTTCGGAGATACGCAGTATTTT | CASSGAFGDTQYF
- | TRBJ1-1 | - | TRBV5-6 | TGTGCCAGCAGCTTGGCTCGGAGGGAAGCTTTCTTT | CASSLARREAFF
- | TRBJ2-7 | - | TRBV5-5 | TGTGCCAGCAGCTTGGGCCTTGGTAGCAGCTACGAGCAGTACTTC | CASSLGLGSSYEQYF
- | TRBJ1-1 | once | TRBV5-1 | TGCGCCAGTCAACCGACGGGGAACACTGAAGCTTTCTTT | CASQPTGNTEAFF
- | TRBJ2-2 | - | TRBV28 | TGTGCCAGCAGTTTAGGGGGGTTCACCGGGGAGCTGTTTTTT | CASSLGGFTGELFF
- | TRBJ1-6 | - | TRBV6-1 | TGTGCCAGCAGGGTCTCGGGCGGGGGTTCACCCCTCCACTTT | CASRVSGGGSPLHF
TRBD1 | TRBJ1-6 | - | TRBV5-4 | TGTGCCAGCAGCTTGCCGAACCCGGGACAGACTAATTCACCCCTCCACTTT | CASSLPNPGQTNSPLHF
TRBD2 | TRBJ2-1 | - | TRBV19 | TGTGCCAGTAGGCTAAGCGGGGCTTTCTATGAGCAGTTCTTC | CASRLSGAFYEQFF
TRBD2 | TRBJ2-7 | few | TRBV6-1 | TGTGCCAGCAGTGGGGGACTAGCGGGGACGTCCTACGAGCAGTACTTC | CASSGGLAGTSYEQYF
- | TRBJ2-7 | - | TRBV19 | TGTGCCAGTGCGGTGACAGGTGGGGACTACGAGCAGTACTTC | CASAVTGGDYEQYF
TRBD2 | TRBJ2-4 | - | TRBV10-2 | TGCGCCAGCGCCCCACTAGCGGGGGGAAGGATGAACATTCAGTACTTC | CASAPLAGGRMNIQYF
- | TRBJ2-7 | - | TRBV7-9 | TGTGCCAGCAGCTTAGGGACCCAGGGGTCCCACGAGCAGTACTTC | CASSLGTQGSHEQYF
- | TRBJ2-3 | - | TRBV5-4 | TGTGCCAGCAGCTTGGCGGGGGTCGGGACAGATACGCAGTATTTT | CASSLAGVGTDTQYF
- | TRBJ1-1 | - | TRBV30 | TGTGCCTGGAGAGAACAGGGTGGAGGTACTGAAGCTTTCTTT | CAWREQGGGTEAFF
- | TRBJ1-1 | - | TRBV10-3 | TGTGCCACCTCACCAGTTATGAACACTGAAGCTTTCTTT | CATSPVMNTEAFF
- | TRBJ1-3 | - | TRBV9 | TGTGCCAGCAGCGCGGACAGTCGGAACACCATATATTTT | CASSADSRNTIYF
- | TRBJ1-5 | once | TRBV19 | TGTGCCAGTAGCCCGACAGTACAGCTACCCAATCAGCCCCAGCATTTT | CASSPTVQLPNQPQHF
- | TRBJ2-7 | - | TRBV12-5 | TGTGCTAGTGCCCCTCTAAGCTCCTACGAGCAGTACTTC | CASAPLSSYEQYF
TRBD1 | TRBJ1-4 | - | TRBV19 | TGTGCCAGTGCCGGGACAGGGACTAATGAAAAACTGTTTTTT | CASAGTGTNEKLFF
TRBD1 | TRBJ1-4 | - | TRBV5-5 | TGTGCCAGCAACCGGCAGGGGGCAGGGGCGGAGGAAAAACTGTTTTTT | CASNRQGAGAEEKLFF
TRBD2 | TRBJ2-2 | few | TRBV6-5 | TGTGCCAGCAGGCCGGGGGGGCGCACCGGGGAGCTGTTTTTT | CASRPGGRTGELFF
TRBD1 | TRBJ1-6 | - | TRBV28 | TGTGCCAGCAGCCCCTCAGTGCAGGGGGTCTATAATTCACCCCTCCACTTT | CASSPSVQGVYNSPLHF
- | TRBJ2-4 | - | TRBV6-1 | TGTGCCAGCACCTTAAACTATCCCAAAAACATTCAGTACTTC | CASTLNYPKNIQYF
- | TRBJ2-1 | few | TRBV11-3 | TGTGCCAGCAGCTTAGGAAAGGCCAGCGGTGAGCAGTTCTTC | CASSLGKASGEQFF
- | TRBJ2-3 | - | TRBV7-3 | TGTGCCAGCAGCAGGGGATCCACTAGCACAGATACGCAGTATTTT | CASSRGSTSTDTQYF
- | TRBJ1-5 | - | TRBV6-1 | TGTGCCAGCAGTGTGGTTGGCCAGGCAAATCAGCCCCAGCATTTT | CASSVVGQANQPQHF
- | TRBJ2-7 | - | TRBV2 | TGTGCCAGTGGTTCCGGGACTCTAAACTACGAGCAGTACTTC | CASGSGTLNYEQYF
TRBD1 | TRBJ2-5 | - | TRBV7-9 | TGTGCCAGCAGCCTTGACAGGGGCAGGGAGACCCAGTACTTC | CASSLDRGRETQYF
- | TRBJ1-6 | few | TRBV7-6 | TGTGCCAGCAGCTCCCGGACAGCCTCACCCCTCCACTTT | CASSSRTASPLHF
- | TRBJ1-3 | - | TRBV6-5 | TGTGCCAGCAGTTATCGGGGGGACGGAAACACCATATATTTT | CASSYRGDGNTIYF
- | TRBJ1-1 | - | TRBV5-1 | TGCGCCAGCAGCCCCCAATATCTGGGGGCAAACACTGAAGCTTTCTTT | CASSPQYLGANTEAFF
TRBD1 | TRBJ1-1 | - | TRBV28 | TGTGCCAGCAGTTCGGGACAGGCCAACACTGAAGCTTTCTTT | CASSSGQANTEAFF
TRBD2 | TRBJ2-1 | few | TRBV6-5 | TGTGCCAGCGCTAGCGGGGGGAATCTGTATGAGCAGTTCTTC | CASASGGNLYEQFF
- | TRBJ2-5 | - | TRBV13 | TGTGCCAGCAGCTTAGCTGGGCGGGCAGCGGGTGGCCAAGAGACCCAGTACTTC | CASSLAGRAAGGQETQYF
- | TRBJ2-3 | - | TRBV6-1 | TGTGCCTCCCAGGGGGGCGCAGGCACAGATACGCAGTATTTT | CASQGGAGTDTQYF